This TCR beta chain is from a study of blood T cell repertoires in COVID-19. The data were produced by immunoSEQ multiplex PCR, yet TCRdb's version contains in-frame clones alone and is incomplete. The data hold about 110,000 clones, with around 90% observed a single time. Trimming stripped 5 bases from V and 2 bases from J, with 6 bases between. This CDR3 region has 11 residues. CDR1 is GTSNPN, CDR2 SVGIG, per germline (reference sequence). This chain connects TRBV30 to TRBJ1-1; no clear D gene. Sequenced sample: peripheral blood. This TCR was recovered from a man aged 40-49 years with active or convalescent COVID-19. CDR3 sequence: CAWRGNTEAFF. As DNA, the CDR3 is TGTGCCTGGCGGGGTAACACTGAAGCTTTCTTT.